The 2 T cell receptor beta chains below were found in one sample sequenced in a study of blood T cell repertoires in COVID-19. Data came from immunoSEQ multiplex PCR; TCRdb stores just in-frame clones and leaves some out. The repertoire holds 150,000 to 200,000 clones, with about 81% as singletons. Sample: peripheral blood. The receptors come from a woman aged 80 or older with COVID-19, enrolled during active disease.

In its sample, this clone was seen a few times. The chain joins TRBV29-1 to TRBJ1-2; D remains unclear. CDR3 length: 13 amino acids. Germline V gene sequence: CDR1 SQVTM, CDR2 ANQGSEA. The V end was cut by 1 base, the J end by 9 bases, with 15 bases between. The CDR3 DNA follows: TGCAGCGTTGAAGTCCCACGGTATAGTAGCTACACCTTC. Amino acid sequence: CSVEVPRYSSYTF. Full variable domain (missing parts from reference TRBV29-1 and TRBJ1-2): SAVISQKPSRDICQRGTSLTIQCQVDSQVTMMFWYRQQPGQSLTLIATANQGSEATYESGFVIDKFPISRPNLTFSTLTVSNMSPEDSSIYLCSVEVPRYSSYTFGSGTRLTVV.

This rearrangement joins TRBV29-1 to TRBJ2-1, with 10 bases fitting TRBD2. The CDR3 contains 16 residues. Unmatched junction bases numbered 18, after V lost 7 bases and J lost 9 bases. Germline CDR1 SQVTM, CDR2 ANQGSEA. In DNA, the CDR3 is TGCAGCGCCCCACTAGCCGGGACTAGCGTCGGGGGTGAGCAGTTCTTC. Its translation: CSAPLAGTSVGGEQFF.